This entry features one T cell receptor (beta chain) sequence. No antigen is known for it. This likely traces to a read error, being one base from a far larger clone. These data come from a study of prognosis after radiotherapy for stage I lung cancer. Study information: With over ten men and five or six women, the cohort's median age was roughly 74 years, range about 53–95. Whole-study findings and limits: Lower Shannon entropy after stereotactic body radiation therapy was observed in patients who went on to develop distant metastases.

Peripheral blood, approximately 6 milliliters per draw, was collected at each of two time points. Two-round multiplex PCR amplified TCR beta CDR3 from genomic DNA. For every TRBV and TRBJ gene, a specific primer was used in first-round PCR. TCRdb re-analysed the multiplex PCR reads in MiXCR, keeping a single row per CDR3 protein. The table shows about 22,000 distinct CDR3 sequences, with roughly 43% occurring only once. Sample: PBMCs, taken before or after stereotactic body radiation therapy (not recorded which). This TCR derives from a donor over 45 with non-small cell lung cancer.

The CDR3 DNA follows: TGTGCCAGCACAAATTCCAGGGCGGCCGGGCAGCTGTTTTTT. This sequence encodes CASTNSRAAGQLFF. The rearrangement joins TRBV6-4 to TRBJ2-2; D is perhaps TRBD1 (5 bases). CDR1 and CDR2 (germline): MRHNA, SNTAGT. This CDR3 spans 14 amino acids.